This TCR beta chain was identified in a study of blood T cell repertoires in COVID-19 (dated by TCRdb to 2018 to 2020). Regarding the study in general: Samples covering the acute and convalescent phases of COVID-19 were provided by collaborators in the United States, Italy and Spain. The repertoires were released in a freely available public database intended as a resource for research on the immune response to SARS-CoV-2. Where HLA class I and class II types were available, the types were taken from metadata supplied by the sample provider, not from assay-based typing. The dataset comprised deeply sampled blood TCRbeta repertoires from subjects exposed to, actively infected with, or recovered from COVID-19. Samples came from the ongoing ImmuneRACE study (first 160 participants) plus 1,254 subjects from 6 global collaborators. The material from the prospective study consisted of cDNA or gDNA derived from T cells, B-cell-depleted T cells, or PBMCs. Sample metadata almost always included a de-identified subject ID, COVID-19 status, age in years and sex. Broader findings and caveats from the paper: The quantity of clinical and demographic metadata differed by source and by participant and was supplied without curation.

TCRbeta CDR3 regions were amplified from genomic DNA by means of the immunoSEQ Assay, a bias-controlled multiplex PCR. Turning to the authors' computational methods: Within the assay, amplification of reference gene primers was used to estimate how many nucleated cells each sample contained. To quantify the absolute abundance of each unique TCRbeta CDR3 rearrangement, sequence reads were collapsed and filtered. For each sample, productive Simpson clonality was calculated by taking the square root of Simpson's diversity index across productive rearrangements. In its TCRdb copy, this immuneACCESS table keeps in-frame sequences only and misses some clones. Where compared with another copy, unresolved V genes explain less than half of these, and the others have no known cause. The D gene and trimming were derived from the DNA, and the V and J assignments and clone size from that table. For this sample there are almost 55,000 clones; around four fifths appear just once. The top ten clones comprise 2.6% of the sample.

The collaborating institutions used their own protocols to collect whole blood in K2EDTA tubes. For TCRbeta analysis, collaborators shipped samples as frozen whole blood, isolated PBMCs, or DNA extracted from either of those sample types. In the germline V gene, CDR1 corresponds to MNHNS and CDR2 to SASEGT. V is pruned by 1 base and J by 6 bases, leaving 3 bases of the junction without a gene match. CDR3 length: 14 amino acids, cysteine to phenylalanine. The sequence is cut down to CDR3 DNA, 42 bases in frame from base 1. Notes on this clone: The target of this receptor is not known. No base qualities exist here, and no much larger clone lies one base off it.

The source material was peripheral blood. This chain joins TRBV6-1 to TRBJ1-2, and 9 junction bases match TRBD1. This TCR was recovered from a man in his forties or fifties with acute or convalescent COVID-19. The base sequence is TGTGCCAGCAGTGAAGGGGACAGGGTCGATGGCTACACCTTC. It codes for CASSEGDRVDGYTF.